The following is a TCR beta chain sequence with its context. The antigen is undetermined. The entry originates in a study of OX40 agonist ivuxolimab in advanced cancers. Background on the study: Among those enrolled, mean age was about 60 years (range roughly 23 to 79) and approximately 80% were male.

Regarding the study as a whole: Undetermined was the antigen specificity of the expanded peripheral T cells.

Libraries were prepared by immunoSEQ multiplex PCR; TCRdb keeps only in-frame clonotypes and omits some of them. In the table there are 55,000 to 70,000 clones, about 82% of which are singletons. The sequence came from an adult with an advanced solid tumor such as melanoma, head and neck, liver or kidney cancer. The sequenced sample was CD4+ or CD8+ T cells sorted from blood, obtained in a trial of the OX40 agonist ivuxolimab.

DNA of the CDR3: TGTGCCAGCTCAGGGGCGGCTCTCTACGAGCAGTACTTC. It encodes CASSGAALYEQYF. V gene TRBV18 combines with J gene TRBJ2-7; maybe TRBD1 (5 bases). Trimming pared 5 bases from V and 3 bases from J, leaving 11 bases between. The length of the CDR3 is 13 residues. Germline CDR1 reads KGHSH; CDR2 reads LQKENI. The variable domain in full, completed from reference TRBV18 and TRBJ2-7, reads NAGVMQNPRHLVRRRGQEARLRCSPMKGHSHVYWYRQLPEEGLKFMVYLQKENIIDESGMPKERFSAEFPKEGPSILRIQQVVRGDSAAYFCASSGAALYEQYFGPGTRLTVT.